This passage covers 18 T cell receptor beta chains from one sample sequenced in a study of vaccination and CD4 T cells after COVID-19 (dated by TCRdb to 2021 to 2024). The treatment or condition label on this specimen signifies: approximately nine-day PBMC culture with coronavirus spike peptide pools or control peptides (ViraFEST assay). Antigens for these TCRs are unknown. Library preparation used PCR. For sequencing, an Illumina iSeq 100 was employed. At the Johns Hopkins FTIC core, DNA from the cultured CD4+ T cells underwent TCR sequencing with the Oncomine TCR Beta short-read assay. The public sequencing data were trimmed at Q25 with fastp and processed into clonotypes with MiXCR by TCRdb, which kept only in-frame beta chains. Entries are consolidated by CDR3 protein sequence, retaining the most common genes and DNA. The sample records about 12,000 distinct CDR3 sequences, roughly 60% of which are singletons. The ten largest account for less than 9% of the sample.

The sample in question was CD4+ T cells from blood, cultured in vitro, obtained before SARS-CoV-2 vaccination. All receptors come from a human donor who had recovered from COVID-19.

The chain combines TRBV20-1 with TRBJ1-5; tentative D call: TRBD1 (6 bases). In germline, CDR1 is DFQATT, CDR2 SNEGSKA (reference sequence). The CDR3 length is 14 residues. Between the trimmed V and J ends, which lost 3 bases and 4 bases, there was a span of 13 bases. CDR3 residues: CSASPMQGNQPQHF. CDR3 DNA: TGCAGTGCTAGCCCAATGCAGGGGAATCAGCCCCAGCATTTT.

This clonotype occurred a few times. V gene TRBV7-9 combines with J gene TRBJ2-7; 13 bases line up with TRBD2. After removal of 5 bases from V and 2 bases from J, the junction contained 6 bases not matched to a gene. The CDR3 is 16 amino acids. The germline CDR1 and CDR2 sequences are SEHNR and FQNEAQ (reference sequence). CDR3 nucleotide sequence: TGTGCCAGCAGCGATGGGACTAGCGGGATTACCTACGAGCAGTACTTC. Its translation is CASSDGTSGITYEQYF.

The chain couples TRBV7-9 to TRBJ1-2, with a possible D match to TRBD1 (5 bases). CDR1 and CDR2 (germline): SEHNR, FQNEAQ (reference sequence). Trimming took off 5 bases at V and 2 bases at J, with 9 bases between the two ends. The CDR3 contains 13 residues. Here the CDR3 reads CASSREGNYGYTF. The DNA of the CDR3 is TGTGCCAGCAGCCGAGAGGGGAACTATGGCTACACCTTC.

This clonotype was seen only a few times. This chain links TRBV7-8 with TRBJ1-6; D gene uncertain. Germline lookup yields CDR1 SGHVS and CDR2 FQNEAQ. CDR3 length equals 15 residues. The V end was cut by 2 bases, the J end by 6 bases, with 11 bases between. The CDR3 DNA follows: TGTGCCAGCAGCTTAAGGGAATTTACTAATTCACCCCTCCACTTT. Translation: CASSLREFTNSPLHF.

This clonotype was observed a few times. This chain joins TRBV20-1 and TRBJ1-6, with TRBD1 as a possible D gene (5 bases). This CDR3 is 14 amino acids long. From germline, CDR1 is DFQATT and CDR2 SNEGSKA (reference sequence). Trimming stripped 2 bases from V and 7 bases from J, with 12 bases between. The CDR3 here is CSARNPGWNSPLHF. DNA of the CDR3: TGCAGTGCTAGAAATCCAGGGTGGAATTCACCCCTCCACTTT.

This clonotype came up a few times. CDR3 in DNA: TGTGCCAGCAGGCTTTCCGGGGGCCTAGATACGCAGTATTTT. This codes for CASRLSGGLDTQYF. The chain uses TRBV7-2 and TRBJ2-3, with D perhaps given as TRBD1 or TRBD2 (6 bases each). The length of the CDR3 is 14 residues. V was shortened by 6 bases and J by 5 bases, with 15 bases between the two germline ends. Germline V lookup: CDR1 SGHTA, CDR2 FQGNSA.

The chain couples TRBV7-8 to TRBJ1-2; 8 nucleotides align to TRBD1. The CDR3 consists of 15 residues. V lost 5 bases, J lost 2 bases, and 7 bases stayed unmatched. CDR1 SGHVS and CDR2 FQNEAQ come from the germline V gene. CDR3 nucleotides: TGTGCCAGCAGCCAAAGGACAGGGACGAACTATGGCTACACCTTC. Encoded protein: CASSQRTGTNYGYTF.

The chain carries TRBV11-3 and TRBJ2-5, with 7 nucleotides matching TRBD1. Germline trimming cut 5 bases from V and 5 bases from J; bases unmatched to any gene: 14. The CDR3 loop spans 16 amino acids. The germline V gene encodes CDR1 SGHNT and CDR2 YENEEA. CDR3 residues: CASSKGGPPSGETQYF. The CDR3 DNA reads as TGTGCCAGCAGCAAAGGGGGCCCTCCTTCCGGCGAGACCCAGTACTTC.

The chain combines TRBV4-2 with TRBJ2-1; TRBD2 aligns across 14 bases. Trimming took 4 bases from V and 6 from J; bases not matched to a gene: 5. In germline, CDR1 is LGHNA, CDR2 YNFKEQ. The CDR3 has 16 residues. CDR3 amino acids: CASSPGLAGGSNEQFF. The CDR3 coding sequence is TGTGCCAGCAGCCCAGGACTAGCGGGGGGCTCCAATGAGCAGTTCTTC.

The chain joins TRBV27 to TRBJ1-1; TRBD1 might be the D (6 bases). Germline CDR1 is MNHEY and CDR2 is SMNVEV (reference sequence). There are 13 residues in the CDR3. V lost 3 bases and J 5 bases, leaving 10 bases between the germline ends. The CDR3: CASSFGGATEAFF. CDR3 nucleotide sequence: TGTGCCAGCAGTTTCGGGGGCGCGACTGAAGCTTTCTTT.

This clonotype has only a few counts. This sequence joins TRBV7-8 and TRBJ2-1; D could derive from TRBD1 or TRBD2 (6 bases each). The germline V and J ends were trimmed by 5 bases and 7 bases, with 15 bases remaining between them. Germline CDR1 is SGHVS and CDR2 is FQNEAQ. The CDR3 has 14 amino acids. The CDR3 loop reads CASSRGAGMNEQFF. The CDR3 DNA reads as TGTGCCAGCAGCAGGGGGGCTGGTATGAATGAGCAGTTCTTC.

This rearrangement joins TRBV6-1 to TRBJ1-2; TRBD1 matches at 8 bases. Germline-derived CDR1 and CDR2 are MNHNS and SASEGT. J gave up 6 bases and V 6 bases, and 6 bases lay outside the gene matches. The CDR3 is made up of 13 amino acids. CDR3 in DNA: TGTGCCAGCAGACCGGACAGGGAGAATGGCTACACCTTC. It specifies CASRPDRENGYTF.

Only a few counts were recorded for this clonotype. The chain uses TRBV20-1 and TRBJ1-5; weak D call: TRBD1 (6 bases). There are 15 residues in the CDR3. V lost 0 bases to trimming and J lost 2 bases, with 11 bases between them. Germline V CDR1 and CDR2: DFQATT, SNEGSKA (reference sequence). The CDR3 nucleotides read TGCAGTGCTAGAGACCACCGGACAGGCAATCAGCCCCAGCATTTT. Its protein product is CSARDHRTGNQPQHF.

This chain uses TRBV20-1 with TRBJ1-6; 7 bases are shared with TRBD1. V was pared by 3 bases and J by 0 bases, with 8 bases of the junction left unmatched. CDR1 DFQATT and CDR2 SNEGSKA come from the germline V gene (reference sequence). This CDR3 is built from 17 residues. The CDR3 DNA is TGCAGTGCTAGGGGAAACAGGGGCGGCTCCTATAATTCACCCCTCCACTTT. Translating gives CSARGNRGGSYNSPLHF.

This chain connects TRBV7-3 to TRBJ1-1; D is undetermined. The CDR3 loop spans 13 amino acids. Trimming removed 4 bases from V and 1 base from J, with 7 bases in between. From germline, CDR1 is SGHTA and CDR2 FQGTGA. The CDR3 spells CASSSAGNTEAFF. The CDR3 DNA reads TGTGCCAGCAGCTCGGCTGGGAACACTGAAGCTTTCTTT.

This chain links TRBV11-3 with TRBJ1-2; D gene ambiguous. Trimming pared 1 base from V and 4 bases from J, leaving 10 bases between. This CDR3 is built from 14 residues. Germline CDR1 and CDR2: SGHNT and YENEEA. DNA of the CDR3: TGTGCCAGCAGCTTAGGTGGCAGCTTCTATGGCTACACCTTC. Translated: CASSLGGSFYGYTF.

This clonotype was observed a few times. The chain is built from TRBV6-1 and TRBJ1-2, with TRBD1 identical over 11 bases. The J segment lost 4 bases and the V segment lost 5 bases, leaving 9 bases of the junction unmatched. Per germline, CDR1 MNHNS and CDR2 SASEGT. This CDR3 region has 16 residues. CDR3 amino acids: CASSKEGQGDVYGYTF. CDR3 nucleotides: TGTGCCAGCAGTAAAGAGGGACAGGGGGATGTCTATGGCTACACCTTC.

The rearrangement uses TRBV27 and TRBJ2-7; D is undetermined. The germline V gene has CDR1 MNHEY and CDR2 SMNVEV (reference sequence). Trimming shortened V by 5 bases and J by 4 bases, and 15 bases separated the two germline ends. The CDR3 totals 14 residues. In nucleotides, the CDR3 is TGTGCCAGCAGTCAAAAAGGGCCCCAATACGAGCAGTACTTC. It translates to CASSQKGPQYEQYF.